This T cell receptor (beta chain) emerged from a study of early T cells in non-severe SARS-CoV-2 infection (dated by TCRdb to the early 2020s). Some background on the complete study: Because TCR sequencing was done on bulk RNA from unsorted whole blood, the alpha and beta chains could not be paired.

This clonotype was seen ten or more times. The specificity of this receptor is unknown. The sample holds no much larger clone one base away, and base qualities are not on file. Library preparation was by 5' RACE. Sequencing was carried out with a NextSeq 500. To correct for sequencing error and PCR bias, the TCR library protocol tagged individual cDNA molecules with unique molecular identifiers. Both TCR alpha and beta chains were sequenced, and tight co-correlation was observed between alpha and beta sequence abundances in each sample. As for the authors' bioinformatics: V gene, J gene and CDR3 annotation of TCR sequences was performed with Decombinator V4. TCRs were defined as expanded if a significant change between any two time points was detected under a Poisson model with p below 0.0001. TCR abundances were normalised to the total number of TCRs sequenced per sample and expressed as counts per million. TRAV1-2 paired with TRAJ12, TRAJ20 or TRAJ33 defined MAIT TCRs, while TRAV10 paired with TRAJ18 defined iNKT TCRs. VDJdb, accessed 1 November 2021, was searched for CMV, EBV and SARS-CoV-2 annotated TCRs, excluding TCRs annotated for multiple antigens. In TCRdb, the public reads were trimmed at Q25 with fastp and aligned with MiXCR, with productive beta chains retained. Under each unique CDR3 protein, matching rows form one entry showing the most common genes and DNA. The V and J calls come from TCRdb's annotation, not from the publication. The sample has just over 95,000 distinct CDR3 sequences on record, roughly 9.6% of them singletons. The leading ten clones occupy roughly 5% of the sample.

The CDR3 covers 12 residues, taking in both the cysteine and the phenylalanine. Just the 36-base CDR3 DNA is kept, in frame starting at base 1. V is pared back by 7 bases and J by 0 bases, with 6 bases lying between the germline termini. CDR1 and CDR2, looked up from the germline V gene, are SNHLY and FYNNEI. Results and caveats for the whole study, not just this receptor: VDJdb matching was skewed toward anti-spike CD8 responses and likely underestimated virus-specific expansions, missing private and CD4 specificities.

This was a case-control study nested in a cohort of healthcare workers in London, UK, who had nasopharyngeal swab PCR tests and blood samples taken every week. Healthcare workers were enrolled in the week of the UK lockdown, from 23 to 31 March 2020, and were followed every week for up to roughly 16 weeks. The starting material was whole blood, obtained at baseline. The TCR was taken from an adult who was a healthcare worker with PCR-confirmed SARS-CoV-2 infection or an uninfected control (not recorded which). The rearrangement joined TRBV2 to TRBJ2-5; no D gene is confidently identified. The CDR3 amino acid sequence is: CASKDNQETQYF. The DNA reads as follows: TGTGCCAGCAAAGACAACCAAGAGACCCAGTACTTC.